The 2 T cell receptor beta chains presented below share a single source sample, sequenced in a study of OX40 agonist ivuxolimab in advanced cancers. The repertoire was sequenced with immunoSEQ multiplex PCR; TCRdb's copy has only in-frame clones and lacks some. The sample carries about 64,000 clones, about 88% recorded once. This specimen consisted of CD4+ or CD8+ T cells sorted from blood, obtained in a trial of the OX40 agonist ivuxolimab. The receptors derive from an adult with an advanced solid tumor such as melanoma, head and neck, liver or kidney cancer.

The genes are TRBV2 and TRBJ1-3, with D unclear. CDR1 and CDR2 (germline): SNHLY, FYNNEI. Deletions cut 2 bases from V and 8 bases from J, with 16 bases between. The CDR3 is 15 amino acids. The CDR3 nucleotides are TGTGCCAGCAGTGAAATGGCCCGGTCGAGGGACACCATATATTTT. Its protein is CASSEMARSRDTIYF.

The chain links TRBV6-5 to TRBJ1-1; 7 bases are shared with TRBD1. V shed 4 bases, J shed 8 bases, and the junction held 10 bases outside the gene matches. Germline V gives CDR1 MNHEY, CDR2 SVGAGI. The CDR3 has 14 residues. As DNA, the CDR3 is TGTGCCAGCAGTTTCCCCGGGACAGAGTCCGAAGCTTTCTTT. Its protein is CASSFPGTESEAFF.